This T cell receptor (beta chain) was profiled in a study of Ad26.COV2.S vaccination and SARS-CoV-2 variants. Regarding the study as a whole: Researchers cautioned that TCR breadth and depth analyses may have underestimated total T cell responses.

The data were produced by immunoSEQ multiplex PCR, yet TCRdb's version contains in-frame clones alone and is incomplete. The sample records about 140,000 clones, more than 80% being singletons. Worth noting for this clone: No antigen is known for it.

This sample comprised peripheral blood, obtained after recovery from COVID-19. This sequence was found in a human donor who had recovered from COVID-19.

The CDR3 DNA is TGCGCCAGCAGCCTCGGACAGCGATCCGACTATGGCTACACCTTC. Protein sequence: CASSLGQRSDYGYTF. V and J are TRBV4-1 and TRBJ1-2, with a possible D match to TRBD1 (6 bases). This CDR3 has 15 residues. Germline V gene data show CDR1 as MGHRA and CDR2 as YSYEKL. V gave up 4 bases and J gave up 3 bases, with 15 bases separating them.